This T cell receptor beta chain was captured in a study of blood T cell repertoires in COVID-19. Overall study context: COVID-19 samples collected from the United States, Italy and Spain covered acute and convalescent phases. T cells, B-cell-depleted T cells, or PBMCs provided the cDNA or gDNA that served as material.

Participant age was roughly 18 to 100 years, and participants resided in 20 to 30 US areas. Membership in each cohort depended on participant-reported clinical history. The CDR3 has 15 residues. The germline gives CDR1 MDHEN, CDR2 SYDVKM. Deletions cut 2 bases from V and 0 bases from J, with 10 bases between. The table came from immunoSEQ multiplex PCR; TCRdb's copy has only in-frame clones and leaves some out. The data show approximately 210,000 clones, 65% to 85% seen once. The chain recombines TRBV28 with TRBJ1-2; TRBD1 might be the D (5 bases). The specimen sequenced was PBMCs or T cells enriched from blood (not recorded which). The sequence derives from a man aged 30 to 45 with acute COVID-19. As DNA, the CDR3 is TGTGCCAGCAGTTTACGGGGGGGACCTAACTATGGCTACACCTTC. It encodes CASSLRGGPNYGYTF.